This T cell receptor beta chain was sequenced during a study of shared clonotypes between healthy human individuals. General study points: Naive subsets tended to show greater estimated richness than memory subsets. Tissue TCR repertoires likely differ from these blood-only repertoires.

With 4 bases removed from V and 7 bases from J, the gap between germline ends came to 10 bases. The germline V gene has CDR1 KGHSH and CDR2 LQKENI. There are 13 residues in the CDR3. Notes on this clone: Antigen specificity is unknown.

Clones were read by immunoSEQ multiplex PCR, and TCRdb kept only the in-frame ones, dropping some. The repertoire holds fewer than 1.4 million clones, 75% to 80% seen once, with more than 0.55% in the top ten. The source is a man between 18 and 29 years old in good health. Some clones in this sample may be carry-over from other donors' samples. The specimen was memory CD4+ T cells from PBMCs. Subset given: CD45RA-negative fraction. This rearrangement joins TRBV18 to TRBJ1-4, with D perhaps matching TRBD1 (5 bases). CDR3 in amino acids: CASSQQGGEKLFF. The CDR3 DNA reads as TGTGCCAGCTCACAGCAGGGAGGTGAAAAACTGTTTTTT.